This T cell receptor beta chain was found in a study of cytomegalovirus exposure and HLA in healthy donors. PCR was performed using 60 Vbeta and 13 Jbeta primers. Data came from immunoSEQ multiplex PCR; TCRdb stores just in-frame clones and leaves some out. The sample lists 150,000 to 200,000 clones; about 85% were seen once. Germline V gene data show CDR1 as SEHNR and CDR2 as FQNEAQ (reference sequence). The CDR3 has 15 amino acids. V lost 0 bases to trimming and J lost 2 bases, with 10 bases between them. The clonotype originates from a man aged 18 to 35 in good health and CMV-seropositive. The chain links TRBV7-9 to TRBJ1-2; no definite D call. Specimen: PBMCs. CDR3 sequence: CASSLAGADNYGYTF. The CDR3 region has the DNA TGTGCCAGCAGCTTAGCAGGAGCAGACAACTATGGCTACACCTTC.